This T cell receptor beta chain stems from a study of blood T cells in healthy people across ages. Whole-study results and caveats: Age advanced and TCR beta diversity per million T cells fell, roughly linearly.

About this clonotype itself: Its antigen is unidentified.

The CDR3 sequence is 14 residues long. Germline values: CDR1 SQVTM, CDR2 ANQGSEA. The V end lost 2 bases, the J end lost 8 bases, and 16 bases lay between the germline ends. The use of a sample-barcoded 5' primer and a J-beta primer mix characterized a second PCR of roughly 7 to 11 cycles. TCRdb passed the 5' RACE reads through MiXCR, listing each CDR3 protein once. The data contain approximately 1,700,000 distinct CDR3 sequences, about two fifths of them singletons. The receptor was derived from a human donor in good health. The sample was blood. The chain employs TRBV29-1 and TRBJ2-4, with D perhaps TRBD1 (5 bases). CDR3 loop: CSVERAGLWDIQYF. The CDR3, as DNA: TGCAGCGTTGAAAGGGCAGGGCTTTGGGACATTCAGTACTTC.